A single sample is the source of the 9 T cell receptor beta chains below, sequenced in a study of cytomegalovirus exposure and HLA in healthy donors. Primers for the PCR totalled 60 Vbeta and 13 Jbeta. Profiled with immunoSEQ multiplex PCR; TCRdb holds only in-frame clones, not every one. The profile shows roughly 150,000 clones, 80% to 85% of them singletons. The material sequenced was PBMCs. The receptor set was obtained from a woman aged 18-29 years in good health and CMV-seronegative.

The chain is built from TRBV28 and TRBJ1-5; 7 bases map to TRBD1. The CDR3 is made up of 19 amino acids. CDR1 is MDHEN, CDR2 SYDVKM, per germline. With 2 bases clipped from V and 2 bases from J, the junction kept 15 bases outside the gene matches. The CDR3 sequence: CASSLVVTGVRKGNQPQHF. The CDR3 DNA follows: TGTGCCAGCAGTTTAGTGGTAACAGGGGTTAGGAAGGGCAATCAGCCCCAGCATTTT.

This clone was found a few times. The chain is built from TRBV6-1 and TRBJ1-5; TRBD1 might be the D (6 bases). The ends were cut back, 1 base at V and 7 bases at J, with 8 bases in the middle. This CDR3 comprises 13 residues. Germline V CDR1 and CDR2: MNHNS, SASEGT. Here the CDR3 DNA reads TGTGCCAGCAGTGAAGAGAGGGGGCAGCCCCAGCATTTT. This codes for CASSEERGQPQHF.

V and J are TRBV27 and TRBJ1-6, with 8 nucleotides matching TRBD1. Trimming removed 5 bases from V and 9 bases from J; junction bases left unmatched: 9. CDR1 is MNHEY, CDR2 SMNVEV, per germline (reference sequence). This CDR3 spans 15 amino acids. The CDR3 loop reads CASSGGDRRLSPLHF. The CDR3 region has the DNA TGTGCCAGCAGTGGGGGGGACAGGAGGCTTTCACCCCTCCACTTT.

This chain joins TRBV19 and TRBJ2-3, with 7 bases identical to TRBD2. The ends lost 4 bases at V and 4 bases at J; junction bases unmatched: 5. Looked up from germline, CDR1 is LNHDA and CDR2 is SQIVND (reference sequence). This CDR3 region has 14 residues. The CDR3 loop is CASSTSGGADTQYF. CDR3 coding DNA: TGTGCCAGTAGTACCTCGGGGGGTGCAGATACGCAGTATTTT.

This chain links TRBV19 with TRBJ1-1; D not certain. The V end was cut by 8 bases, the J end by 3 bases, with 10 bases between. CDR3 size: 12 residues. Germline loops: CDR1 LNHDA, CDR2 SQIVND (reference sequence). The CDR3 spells CASPNEHTEAFF. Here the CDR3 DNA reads TGTGCCAGTCCTAACGAGCACACTGAAGCTTTCTTT.

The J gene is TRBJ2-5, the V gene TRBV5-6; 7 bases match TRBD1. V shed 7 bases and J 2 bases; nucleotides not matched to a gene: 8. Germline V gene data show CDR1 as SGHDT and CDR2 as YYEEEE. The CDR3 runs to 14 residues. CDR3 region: CASLDRDRQETQYF. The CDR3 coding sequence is TGTGCCAGCTTAGACCGGGACAGACAAGAGACCCAGTACTTC. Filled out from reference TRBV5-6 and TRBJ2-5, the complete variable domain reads DAGVTQSPTHLIKTRGQQVTLRCSPKSGHDTVSWYQQALGQGPQFIFQYYEEEERQRGNFPDRFSGHQFPNYSSELNVNALLLGDSALYLCASLDRDRQETQYFGPGTRLLVL.

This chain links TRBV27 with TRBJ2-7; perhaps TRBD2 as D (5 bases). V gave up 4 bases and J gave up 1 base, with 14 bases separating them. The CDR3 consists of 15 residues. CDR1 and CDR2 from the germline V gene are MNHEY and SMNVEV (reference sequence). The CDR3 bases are TGTGCCAGCAGTTCAATAAGCTCGGGATCCTACGAGCAGTACTTC. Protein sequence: CASSSISSGSYEQYF.

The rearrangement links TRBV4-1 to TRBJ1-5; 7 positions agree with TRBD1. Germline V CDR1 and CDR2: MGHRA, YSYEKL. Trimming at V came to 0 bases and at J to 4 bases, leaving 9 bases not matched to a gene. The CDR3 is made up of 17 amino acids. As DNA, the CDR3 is TGCGCCAGCAGCCAAGATCTATCGTACAGGGGAAATCAGCCCCAGCATTTT. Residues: CASSQDLSYRGNQPQHF.

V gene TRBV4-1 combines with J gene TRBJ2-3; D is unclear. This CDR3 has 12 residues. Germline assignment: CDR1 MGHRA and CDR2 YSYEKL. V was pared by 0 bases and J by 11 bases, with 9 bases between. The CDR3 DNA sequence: TGCGCCAGCAGCCAAGATGCATCGAGGCAGTATTTT. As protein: CASSQDASRQYF.